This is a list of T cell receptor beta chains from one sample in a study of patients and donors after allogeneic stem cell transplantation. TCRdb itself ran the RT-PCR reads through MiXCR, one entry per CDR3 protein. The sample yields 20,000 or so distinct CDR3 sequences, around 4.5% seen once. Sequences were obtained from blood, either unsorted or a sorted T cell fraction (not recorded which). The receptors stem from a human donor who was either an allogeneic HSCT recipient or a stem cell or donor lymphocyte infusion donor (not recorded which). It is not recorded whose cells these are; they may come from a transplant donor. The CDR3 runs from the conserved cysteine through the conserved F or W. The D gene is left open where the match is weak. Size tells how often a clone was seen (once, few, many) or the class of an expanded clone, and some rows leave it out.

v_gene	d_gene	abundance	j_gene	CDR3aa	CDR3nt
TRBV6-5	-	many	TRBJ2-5	CASSYFDRRETQYF	TGTGCCAGCAGTTACTTCGACAGGCGGGAGACCCAGTACTTC
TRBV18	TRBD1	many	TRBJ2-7	CASSLGSGTGVMDEQYF	TGTGCCAGCTCACTAGGCTCCGGGACAGGGGTAATGGACGAGCAGTACTTC
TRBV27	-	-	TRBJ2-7	CASHGQARGRTYEQYF	TGTGCCAGCCATGGCCAAGCCCGGGGCCGTACCTACGAGCAGTACTTC
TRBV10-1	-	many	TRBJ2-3	CASRRDSTDTQYF	TGCGCCAGCAGGAGGGACAGCACAGATACGCAGTATTTT
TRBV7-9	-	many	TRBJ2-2	CASSSSGGPGELFF	TGTGCCAGCAGCTCCTCCGGAGGGCCCGGGGAGCTGTTTTTT
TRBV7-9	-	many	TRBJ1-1	CASSPWGNMNTEAFF	TGTGCCAGCAGCCCATGGGGGAACATGAACACTGAAGCTTTCTTT
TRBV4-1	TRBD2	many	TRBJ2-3	CASSQSGTSGGRTDTQYF	TGCGCCAGCAGCCAATCCGGGACTAGCGGGGGTCGGACAGATACGCAGTATTTT
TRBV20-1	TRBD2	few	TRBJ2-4	CSARGNTSGGASKNIQYF	TGCAGTGCTAGAGGGAATACTAGCGGGGGGGCCTCCAAAAACATTCAGTACTTC
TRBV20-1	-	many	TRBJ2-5	CSAKPGLTQETQYF	TGCAGTGCGAAACCGGGACTCACTCAAGAGACCCAGTACTTC
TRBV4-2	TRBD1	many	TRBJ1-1	CASSQGGTGDTEAFF	TGTGCCAGCAGCCAAGGTGGGACAGGGGATACTGAAGCTTTCTTT
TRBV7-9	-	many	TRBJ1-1	CASSFWTEAFF	TGTGCCAGCAGCTTCTGGACTGAAGCTTTCTTT
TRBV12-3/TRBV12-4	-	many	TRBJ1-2	CASSPPGRGMAPNYGYTF	TGTGCCAGCAGTCCCCCGGGACGAGGGATGGCTCCTAACTATGGCTACACCTTC
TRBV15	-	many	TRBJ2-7	CATSRGTADNSNEQYF	TGTGCCACCAGCAGAGGTACCGCAGACAATTCTAACGAGCAGTACTTC
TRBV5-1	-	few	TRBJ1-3	CASSFQGQGPSGNTIYF	TGCGCCAGCAGTTTTCAGGGACAAGGGCCATCTGGAAACACCATATATTTT
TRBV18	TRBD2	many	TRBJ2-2	CASSPVRAGGSTGELFF	TGTGCCAGCTCACCGGTTCGAGCGGGAGGTAGCACCGGGGAGCTGTTTTTT
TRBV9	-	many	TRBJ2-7	CASSINPAGLQYF	TGTGCCAGCAGCATAAACCCTGCCGGGTTGCAGTACTTC
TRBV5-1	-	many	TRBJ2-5	CASSLRRLRVVQETQYF	TGCGCCAGCAGCTTGCGGCGTCTGCGGGTGGTACAAGAGACCCAGTACTTC
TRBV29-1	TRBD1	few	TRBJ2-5	CSVLGQGETQYF	TGCAGCGTTCTAGGACAGGGAGAGACCCAGTACTTC
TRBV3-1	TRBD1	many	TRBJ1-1	CASRRTGGTEAFF	TGTGCCAGCAGACGGACAGGTGGGACTGAAGCTTTCTTT
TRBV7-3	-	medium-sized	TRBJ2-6	CASSLRQWGIGGANVLTF	TGTGCCAGCAGCCTACGTCAGTGGGGGATTGGCGGGGCCAACGTCCTGACTTTC
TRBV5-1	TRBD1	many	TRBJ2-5	CASSTGGAKETQYF	TGCGCCAGTTCGACAGGGGGGGCAAAGGAGACCCAGTACTTC
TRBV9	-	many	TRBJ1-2	CASSALSRQRGYTF	TGTGCCAGCAGCGCCCTCTCGCGACAGCGCGGCTACACCTTC
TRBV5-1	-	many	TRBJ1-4	CARTPPMTVRNEKLFF	TGCGCCAGAACACCCCCCATGACAGTCCGTAATGAAAAACTGTTTTTT
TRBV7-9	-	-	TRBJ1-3	CASSLAEGNTIYF	TGTGCCAGCAGCTTAGCGGAGGGAAACACCATATATTTT
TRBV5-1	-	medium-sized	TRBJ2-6	CASSLGGVLGANVLTF	TGCGCCAGCAGCTTGGGGGGGGTGCTAGGGGCCAACGTCCTGACTTTC
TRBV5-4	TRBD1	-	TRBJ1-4	CASSLGRTGSEKLFF	TGTGCCAGCAGCTTGGGACGGACAGGGAGTGAAAAACTGTTTTTT
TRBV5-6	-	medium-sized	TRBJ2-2	CASSLVDSYTGELFF	TGTGCCAGCAGCTTGGTGGACAGTTACACCGGGGAGCTGTTTTTT
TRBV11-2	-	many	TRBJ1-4	CASSLGGSTEKLFF	TGTGCCAGCAGCTTAGGCGGGAGTACTGAAAAACTGTTTTTT
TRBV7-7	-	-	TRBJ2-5	CASSLGTSGETQYF	TGTGCCAGCAGCTTAGGAACGTCAGGGGAGACCCAGTACTTC
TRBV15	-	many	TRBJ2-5	CATSSPGLMYQETQYF	TGTGCCACCAGCAGTCCAGGACTCATGTACCAAGAGACCCAGTACTTC
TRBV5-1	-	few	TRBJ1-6	CASSLASGSPLHF	TGCGCCAGCAGCTTGGCTAGTGGTTCACCCCTCCACTTT
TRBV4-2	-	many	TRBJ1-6	CASSQGYNSPLHF	TGTGCCAGCAGCCAAGGTTATAATTCACCCCTCCACTTT
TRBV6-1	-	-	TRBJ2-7	CASRGRQGGLEGEQYF	TGTGCCAGCAGGGGGAGACAGGGAGGTTTGGAGGGCGAGCAGTACTTC
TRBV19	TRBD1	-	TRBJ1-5	CASSIDRDRGHASNQPQHF	TGTGCCAGTAGTATAGACCGGGACAGGGGGCACGCGAGCAATCAGCCCCAGCATTTT
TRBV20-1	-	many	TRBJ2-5	CSARGLGIGETQYF	TGCAGTGCTAGAGGGCTTGGGATTGGAGAGACCCAGTACTTC
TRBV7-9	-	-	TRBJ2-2	CASSLVDPNTGELFF	TGTGCCAGCAGCTTAGTAGACCCGAACACCGGGGAGCTGTTTTTT
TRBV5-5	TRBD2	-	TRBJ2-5	CASSLDGLARETQYF	TGTGCCAGCAGTTTGGATGGACTAGCGCGCGAGACCCAGTACTTC
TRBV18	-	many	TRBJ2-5	CASSPKELTGTQYF	TGTGCCAGCTCACCAAAAGAGCTCACGGGGACCCAGTACTTC
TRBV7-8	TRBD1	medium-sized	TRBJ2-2	CASSLENGRGLGGELFF	TGTGCCAGCAGCTTAGAGAATGGCAGGGGGCTTGGCGGGGAGCTGTTTTTT
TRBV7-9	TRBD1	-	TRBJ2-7	CASSLRDRGPYEQYF	TGTGCCAGCAGCTTAAGGGACAGGGGGCCCTACGAGCAGTACTTC
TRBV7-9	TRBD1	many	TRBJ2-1	CASSLTGTEKNEQFF	TGTGCCAGCAGCCTAACCGGGACAGAAAAGAATGAGCAGTTCTTC
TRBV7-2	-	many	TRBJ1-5	CASSLDSSNQPQHF	TGTGCCAGCAGCTTAGATAGTTCTAATCAGCCCCAGCATTTT
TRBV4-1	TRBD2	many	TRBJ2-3	CASSQDGGGADTQYF	TGCGCCAGCAGCCAAGATGGCGGGGGAGCAGATACGCAGTATTTT
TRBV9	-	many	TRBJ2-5	CASTPQVSQETQYF	TGTGCCAGCACCCCGCAGGTTTCACAAGAGACCCAGTACTTC